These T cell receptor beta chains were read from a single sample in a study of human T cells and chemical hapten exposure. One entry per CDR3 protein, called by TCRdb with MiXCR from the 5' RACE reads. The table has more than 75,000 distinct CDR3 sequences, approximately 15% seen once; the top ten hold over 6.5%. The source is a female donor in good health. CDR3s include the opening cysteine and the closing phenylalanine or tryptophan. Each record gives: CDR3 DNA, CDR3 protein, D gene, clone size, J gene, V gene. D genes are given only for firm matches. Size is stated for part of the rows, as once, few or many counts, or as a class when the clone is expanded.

CDR3 DNA: TGCGCCAGCAGACGTCTAGCGGGTGGGTACGAGCAGTACTTC; CDR3 protein: CASRRLAGGYEQYF; D gene: TRBD2; clone size: few; J gene: TRBJ2-7; V gene: TRBV5-1
CDR3 DNA: TGTGCCAGCAGCCAAGATGAGGACAGGGAAGTGGTTCAGTACTTC; CDR3 protein: CASSQDEDREVVQYF; D gene: TRBD1; clone size: NA; J gene: TRBJ2-4; V gene: TRBV4-2
CDR3 DNA: TGTGCCATCAGTGGGGGGCCCCCCCGGGACAGAAAGAACACTGAAGCTTTCTTT; CDR3 protein: CAISGGPPRDRKNTEAFF; D gene: TRBD1; clone size: NA; J gene: TRBJ1-1; V gene: TRBV10-3
CDR3 DNA: TGTGCCAGCAGCCCGGACTGGGTCGGAGAGACCCAGTACTTC; CDR3 protein: CASSPDWVGETQYF; D gene: NA; clone size: NA; J gene: TRBJ2-5; V gene: TRBV5-5
CDR3 DNA: TGCGCCAGCAGCCAGGGGACAGGAGTCTATGGCTACACCTTC; CDR3 protein: CASSQGTGVYGYTF; D gene: TRBD1; clone size: NA; J gene: TRBJ1-2; V gene: TRBV5-1
CDR3 DNA: TGTGCCAGCAGTTACTCGGGGGGGGTCAGTGAGCAGTTCTTC; CDR3 protein: CASSYSGGVSEQFF; D gene: TRBD2; clone size: NA; J gene: TRBJ2-1; V gene: TRBV6-5
CDR3 DNA: TGCAGTGCTCATAAGGGGACTAGTCGTACAGATACGCAGAATTTT; CDR3 protein: CSAHKGTSRTDTQNF; D gene: TRBD2; clone size: NA; J gene: TRBJ2-3; V gene: TRBV20-1
CDR3 DNA: TGTGCCAGCAGCTTAGAGCGGGGAAGAGATACGCAGTATTTT; CDR3 protein: CASSLERGRDTQYF; D gene: TRBD2; clone size: NA; J gene: TRBJ2-3; V gene: TRBV7-2
CDR3 DNA: TGTGCCAGCAGTTACTCGAAGGTATCTTATGGCTACACCTTC; CDR3 protein: CASSYSKVSYGYTF; D gene: NA; clone size: NA; J gene: TRBJ1-2; V gene: TRBV6-2/TRBV6-3
CDR3 DNA: TGTGCCTGGACCATTAACGGTTTTAGTGGCCAGCCCCAGCATTTT; CDR3 protein: CAWTINGFSGQPQHF; D gene: NA; clone size: NA; J gene: TRBJ1-5; V gene: TRBV30
CDR3 DNA: TGCGCCAGCAGTACTCAGGAAATCTATGGCTACACCTTC; CDR3 protein: CASSTQEIYGYTF; D gene: NA; clone size: few; J gene: TRBJ1-2; V gene: TRBV10-2
CDR3 DNA: TGCGCCAGCAGCTTGGGAGCCCGGGGTGACGAGCAGTACTTC; CDR3 protein: CASSLGARGDEQYF; D gene: NA; clone size: few; J gene: TRBJ2-7; V gene: TRBV5-1
CDR3 DNA: TGTGCCAGCAGCTTACTTTCGCGGACTAGCGGCATAACTGAGCAGTTCTTC; CDR3 protein: CASSLLSRTSGITEQFF; D gene: TRBD2; clone size: NA; J gene: TRBJ2-1; V gene: TRBV11-2
CDR3 DNA: TGTGCCAGCAGTGGCACCCTCTCTGGAAACACCATATATTTT; CDR3 protein: CASSGTLSGNTIYF; D gene: NA; clone size: few; J gene: TRBJ1-3; V gene: TRBV27
CDR3 DNA: TGCGCCAGCAGCTTCAATTACAATGAGCAGTTCTTC; CDR3 protein: CASSFNYNEQFF; D gene: NA; clone size: NA; J gene: TRBJ2-1; V gene: TRBV5-1
CDR3 DNA: TGTGCCAGCAGAAAAGGGACTAGCGGGAACACCGGGGAGCTGTTTTTT; CDR3 protein: CASRKGTSGNTGELFF; D gene: TRBD2; clone size: NA; J gene: TRBJ2-2; V gene: TRBV6-5
CDR3 DNA: TGCAGTGCTAGAGTAGGCGGGCGAGGCACAGATACGCAGTATTTT; CDR3 protein: CSARVGGRGTDTQYF; D gene: NA; clone size: NA; J gene: TRBJ2-3; V gene: TRBV20-1
CDR3 DNA: TGTGCCTGGAGTTCCATAAGCACAGATACGCAGTATTTT; CDR3 protein: CAWSSISTDTQYF; D gene: NA; clone size: NA; J gene: TRBJ2-3; V gene: TRBV30
CDR3 DNA: TGTGCCAGCAGCCCCGGAGGAACAGGGGGAGAGACCCAGTACTTC; CDR3 protein: CASSPGGTGGETQYF; D gene: TRBD1; clone size: NA; J gene: TRBJ2-5; V gene: TRBV9
CDR3 DNA: TGCGCCAGCAAGCGCGGTTCAGGGAACACTGAAGCTTTCTTT; CDR3 protein: CASKRGSGNTEAFF; D gene: NA; clone size: NA; J gene: TRBJ1-1; V gene: TRBV5-1
CDR3 DNA: TGCGCCAGCAGCCAAGGCCTAGTATCAGGGAACTATGGCTACACCTTC; CDR3 protein: CASSQGLVSGNYGYTF; D gene: NA; clone size: NA; J gene: TRBJ1-2; V gene: TRBV4-3
CDR3 DNA: TGTGCCAGCAGACCCCCAGGACGGAAAAATTCACCCCTCCACTTT; CDR3 protein: CASRPPGRKNSPLHF; D gene: NA; clone size: many; J gene: TRBJ1-6; V gene: TRBV6-5